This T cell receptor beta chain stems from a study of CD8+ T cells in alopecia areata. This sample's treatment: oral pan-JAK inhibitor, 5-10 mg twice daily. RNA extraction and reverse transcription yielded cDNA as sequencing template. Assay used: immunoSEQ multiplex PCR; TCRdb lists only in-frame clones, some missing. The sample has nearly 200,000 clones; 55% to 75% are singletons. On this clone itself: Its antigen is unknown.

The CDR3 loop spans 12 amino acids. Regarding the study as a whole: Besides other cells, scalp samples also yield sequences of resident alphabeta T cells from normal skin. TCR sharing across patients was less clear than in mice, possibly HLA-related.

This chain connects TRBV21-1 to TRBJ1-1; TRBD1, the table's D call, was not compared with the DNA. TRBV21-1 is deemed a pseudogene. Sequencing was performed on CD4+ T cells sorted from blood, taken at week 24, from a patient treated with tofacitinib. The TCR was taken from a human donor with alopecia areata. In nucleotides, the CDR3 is TGTGCCAGCAGCATGAGGGGGCGAGAAGCTTTCTTT. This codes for CASSMRGREAFF.